This T cell receptor (beta chain) is drawn from a study of CD8 T cells in Susac syndrome. FACS was used to enrich TEMRA cells, whereas the CD8+ and CD4+ T cells were obtained by negative isolation. Germline loops: CDR1 MNHEY, CDR2 SMNVEV (reference sequence). CDR3 size: 14 residues. Trimming cost V 1 base and J 1 base, with 6 bases left between them. RNA amounts of 0.5 to 1 ug underwent reverse transcription with random hexamers. Multiplex PCR with immunoSEQ amplified the TCR beta CDR3 across 54 Vbeta and 13 Jbeta. TCRdb passed the immunoSEQ multiplex PCR reads through MiXCR, listing each CDR3 protein once. The sample holds 110,000 to 150,000 distinct CDR3 sequences, about 94% seen once.

The clonotype was recovered from a human donor in good health. V gene TRBV27 combines with J gene TRBJ2-3; D remains unclear. Source material: CD8+ T cells from PBMCs. CDR3 residues: CASSLYPGTDTQYF. The CDR3 DNA reads TGTGCCAGCAGTTTATATCCGGGCACAGATACGCAGTATTTT.